The sequence of this T cell receptor beta chain was determined in a study of blood T cell repertoires in COVID-19. Study summary: COVID-19 samples collected from the United States, Italy and Spain covered acute and convalescent phases. PBMCs, B-cell-depleted T cells, or T cells were the source of the cDNA or gDNA that made up the material.

Germline V gene sequence: CDR1 MNHEY, CDR2 SMNVEV (reference sequence). Trimming left V 3 bases short and J 10 bases short, with 13 bases between. CDR3 size: 13 residues. In the authors' workflow: From reference gene primer amplification, estimates of nucleated cell counts were derived. TCRdb's table, derived via immunoSEQ multiplex PCR, lists solely in-frame clones and lacks some. The V and J calls and the clone size are those of that table, but D and trimming were determined from the DNA. This sample yields fewer than 15,000 clones, of which over 75% are seen a single time; around 45% belongs to the top ten.

This receptor was taken from an elderly man with acute or convalescent COVID-19. The chain is built from TRBV27 and TRBJ2-1; D perhaps matches TRBD2 (6 bases). Sequences were obtained from peripheral blood. This chain's CDR3 is CASSFPFRGEQFF. DNA of the CDR3: TGTGCCAGCAGTTTTCCTTTCCGGGGGGAGCAGTTCTTC.